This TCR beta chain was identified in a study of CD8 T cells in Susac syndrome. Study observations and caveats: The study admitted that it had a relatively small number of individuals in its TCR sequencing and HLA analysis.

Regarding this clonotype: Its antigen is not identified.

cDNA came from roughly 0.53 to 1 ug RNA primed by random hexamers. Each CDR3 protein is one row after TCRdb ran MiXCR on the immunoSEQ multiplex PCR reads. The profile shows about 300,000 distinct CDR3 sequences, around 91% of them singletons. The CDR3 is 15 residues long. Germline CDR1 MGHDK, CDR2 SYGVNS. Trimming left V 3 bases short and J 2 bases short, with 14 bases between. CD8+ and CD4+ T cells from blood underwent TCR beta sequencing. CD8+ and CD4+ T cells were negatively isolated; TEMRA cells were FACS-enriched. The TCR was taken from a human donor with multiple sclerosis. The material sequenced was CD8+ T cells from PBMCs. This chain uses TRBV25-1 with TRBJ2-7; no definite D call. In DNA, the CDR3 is TGTGCCAGCAGTGATCCCGCCGGGCTAACCTACGAGCAGTACTTC. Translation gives CASSDPAGLTYEQYF.